This T cell receptor (beta chain) was captured in a study of cytomegalovirus exposure and HLA in healthy donors. Across the whole study: The same platform was used for the roughly 120 validation repertoires as for the 600 to 700 first-cohort repertoires, as reported in a later analysis.

This clone showed up just once. Its antigen remains unidentified. Using immunoSEQ multiplex PCR, the repertoire was profiled, and TCRdb retains in-frame clones only, with some absent. In the table there are tens of thousands of clones, just under 95% of which are singletons. With V trimmed by 0 bases and J by 5 bases, 7 bases remained unmatched. The CDR3 is made up of 16 amino acids. Germline V gene sequence: CDR1 SGHRS, CDR2 YFSETQ. Notes on the study in general: In vitro testing confirmed a few CMV-associated chains as specific for CMV antigens.

Sequenced: PBMCs. The clonotype comes from a man between 18 and 29 years old in good health and CMV-seropositive. V usage is TRBV5-1 and J usage is TRBJ2-5, with 10 bases identical to TRBD2. The CDR3 protein is CASSLVPSGSVETQYF. CDR3 nucleotide sequence: TGCGCCAGCAGCTTGGTACCTAGCGGGAGTGTGGAGACCCAGTACTTC.